A selection of T cell receptor beta chains follows, all from one sample in a study of cytomegalovirus exposure and HLA in healthy donors. TCRdb keeps only in-frame clones here, not all; method: immunoSEQ multiplex PCR. The listing records fewer than 150,000 clones. Sequences were obtained from PBMCs. The receptor source for this set is a woman aged 55-70 years in good health and CMV-seronegative. The CDR3 runs from the conserved cysteine through the conserved F or W. The D gene is left open where the match is weak.

TRBV5-4	TRBD2	17	TRBJ2-2	TGTGCCAGCAGCTCGGGTAGCGGGGGACCCAACACCGGGGAGCTGTTTTTT	CASSSGSGGPNTGELFF
TRBV10-3	NA	14	TRBJ2-1	TGTGCCACCAAGGGTGGGGGGTCCTACAATGAGCAGTTCTTC	CATKGGGSYNEQFF
TRBV27	NA	13	TRBJ2-1	TGTGCCAGCAGTTTAATCCAGGGCAATGAGCAGTTCTTC	CASSLIQGNEQFF
TRBV7-6	NA	13	TRBJ2-5	TGTGCCAGCAGCTTAAGTCGGCAGGTGACCCAGTACTTC	CASSLSRQVTQYF
TRBV5-5	TRBD1	13	TRBJ1-6	TGTGCCAGCAGCGGGGACAGGGTTTCACCCCTCCACTTT	CASSGDRVSPLHF
TRBV5-1	TRBD1	16	TRBJ1-3	TGCGCCAGCAGCAGCATCACAGGGGCAGCAGGAAACACCATATATTTT	CASSSITGAAGNTIYF
TRBV19	TRBD1	15	TRBJ1-5	TGTGCCAGTAGTGAGGGGACAGCTAGCAATCAGCCCCAGCATTTT	CASSEGTASNQPQHF
TRBV6-1	TRBD1	16	TRBJ2-3	TGTGCCAGCAGTGAACGGAGGACAGGAACATGGGATACGCAGTATTTT	CASSERRTGTWDTQYF
TRBV2	NA	13	TRBJ2-2	TGTGCCAGCAGTGAAGCGCAGGACGGGGAGCTGTTTTTT	CASSEAQDGELFF
TRBV6-1	NA	16	TRBJ2-1	TGTGCCAGCAGTGAATCGGGCAGCGGAACCTACAATGAGCAGTTCTTC	CASSESGSGTYNEQFF
TRBV6-5	NA	15	TRBJ2-7	TGTGCCAGCAGTTACGACAGGAGGAGCTCCTACGAGCAGTACTTC	CASSYDRRSSYEQYF
TRBV18	NA	15	TRBJ1-4	TGTGCCAGCTCACCCCCCCCAGCAACTAATGAAAAACTGTTTTTT	CASSPPPATNEKLFF
TRBV2	TRBD1	15	TRBJ1-1	TGTGCCAGCATGGAGTTCGGGACAGATAACACTGAAGCTTTCTTT	CASMEFGTDNTEAFF
TRBV14	TRBD1	17	TRBJ2-3	TGTGCCAGCAGCATCCGGGACAGGGGGCAGTGGACAGATACGCAGTATTTT	CASSIRDRGQWTDTQYF
TRBV28	TRBD1	15	TRBJ2-7	TGTGCCAGCAGTCCGTACTGGGACAGCTCCTACGAGCAGTACTTC	CASSPYWDSSYEQYF
TRBV28	NA	14	TRBJ1-1	TGTGCCAGCAGTTTGCCAGACAGGAACACTGAAGCTTTCTTT	CASSLPDRNTEAFF
TRBV7-3	NA	15	TRBJ2-1	TGTGCCAGCAGCCTTAGCGGAAGCTCCTACAATGAGCAGTTCTTC	CASSLSGSSYNEQFF
TRBV30	TRBD1	12	TRBJ1-1	TGTGCCTGGAGTATACAGGGGGCCGAAGCTTTCTTT	CAWSIQGAEAFF
TRBV28	TRBD2	15	TRBJ2-7	TGTGCCAGCAGAAGAGGAGGCCTAGCGGGAGCCGAGCAGTACTTC	CASRRGGLAGAEQYF